The present TCR beta chain was sequenced within a study of regulatory T cells in long-lasting Graves disease. Study-wide results and caveats: Patients with persistent Graves' had lower TCR diversity than newly diagnosed patients. Shared public clonotypes totalled approximately 3,000 in persistent patients, compared with about a thousand in new patients.

Construction of TCR beta libraries relied on iRepertoire HTBI primers and on Arm-PCR targeting CDR3 regions. MiXCR was run by TCRdb on the multiplex PCR reads, yielding one entry per CDR3 protein. The sample lists 300,000 to 500,000 distinct CDR3 sequences; 20% were seen once. The V segment lost 7 bases and the J segment 2 bases; nucleotides outside the gene matches: 12. This CDR3 has 16 amino acids. Sample time point: persistent/refractory GD, antithyroid drugs over 5 years with positive TRAb. PBMC-extracted RNA yielded the TCR library. Many counts were recorded for this clonotype. Its antigen is not identified.

The sample consisted of peripheral blood mononuclear cells (PBMCs), taken when the disease was refractory, from a patient treated with antithyroid drugs. This receptor was identified in a female donor with Graves disease. This rearrangement joins TRBV12-3 or TRBV12-4 to TRBJ1-2; 8 bases fit TRBD1. As DNA, the CDR3 is TGTGCCAGCACCTCGGTGGACAGGGTATTCAACTATGGCTACACCTTC. Its translation is CASTSVDRVFNYGYTF.